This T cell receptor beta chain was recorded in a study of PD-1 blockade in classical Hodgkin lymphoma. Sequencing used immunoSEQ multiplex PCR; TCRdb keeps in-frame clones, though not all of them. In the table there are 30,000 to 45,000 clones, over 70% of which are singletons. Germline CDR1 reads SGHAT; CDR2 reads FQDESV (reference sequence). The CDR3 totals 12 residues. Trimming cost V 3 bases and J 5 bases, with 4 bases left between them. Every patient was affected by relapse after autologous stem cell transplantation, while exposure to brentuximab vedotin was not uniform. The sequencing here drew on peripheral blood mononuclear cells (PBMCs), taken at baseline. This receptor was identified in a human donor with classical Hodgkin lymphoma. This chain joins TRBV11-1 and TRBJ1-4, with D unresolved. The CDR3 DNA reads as TGTGCCAGCAGCTTCGGAAATGAAAAACTGTTTTTT. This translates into CASSFGNEKLFF.